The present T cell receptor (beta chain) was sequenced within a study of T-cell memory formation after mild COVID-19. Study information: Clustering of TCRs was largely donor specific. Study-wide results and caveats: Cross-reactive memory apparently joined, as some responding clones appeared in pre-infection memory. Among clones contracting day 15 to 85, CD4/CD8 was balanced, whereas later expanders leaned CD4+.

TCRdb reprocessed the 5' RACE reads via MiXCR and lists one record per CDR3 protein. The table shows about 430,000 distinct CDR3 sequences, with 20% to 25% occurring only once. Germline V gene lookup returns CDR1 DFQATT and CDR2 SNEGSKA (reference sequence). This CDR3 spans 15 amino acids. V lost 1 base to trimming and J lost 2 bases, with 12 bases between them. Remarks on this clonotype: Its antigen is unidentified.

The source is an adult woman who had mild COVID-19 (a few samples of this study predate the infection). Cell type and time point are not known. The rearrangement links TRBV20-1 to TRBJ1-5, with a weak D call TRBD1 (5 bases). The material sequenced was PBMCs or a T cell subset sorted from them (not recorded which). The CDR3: CSARVGTEGNQPQHF. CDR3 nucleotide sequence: TGCAGTGCTAGAGTCGGGACGGAAGGCAATCAGCCCCAGCATTTT.